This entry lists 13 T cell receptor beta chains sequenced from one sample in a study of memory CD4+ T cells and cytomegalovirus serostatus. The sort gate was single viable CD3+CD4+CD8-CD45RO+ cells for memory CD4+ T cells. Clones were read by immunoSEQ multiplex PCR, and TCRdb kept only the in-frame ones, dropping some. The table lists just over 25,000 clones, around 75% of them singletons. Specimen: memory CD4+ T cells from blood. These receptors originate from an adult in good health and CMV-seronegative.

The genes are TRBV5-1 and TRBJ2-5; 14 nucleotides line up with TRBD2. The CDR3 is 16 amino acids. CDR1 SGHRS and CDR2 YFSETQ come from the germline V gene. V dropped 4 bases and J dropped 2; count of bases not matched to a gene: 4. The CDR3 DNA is TGCGCCAGCAGCGGAGGGACTAGCGGGGGACAAGAGACCCAGTACTTC. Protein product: CASSGGTSGGQETQYF.

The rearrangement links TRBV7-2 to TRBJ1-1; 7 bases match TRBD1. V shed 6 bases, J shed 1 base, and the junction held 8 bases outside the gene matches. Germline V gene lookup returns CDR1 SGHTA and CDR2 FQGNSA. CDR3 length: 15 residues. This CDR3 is CASRLKGAGNTEAFF. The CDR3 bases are TGTGCCAGCAGACTTAAGGGGGCCGGGAACACTGAAGCTTTCTTT.

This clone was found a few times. The CDR3 region is CASSTDRVQPQHF. The CDR3 nucleotides are TGTGCCAGTAGTACGGACAGGGTTCAGCCCCAGCATTTT. The chain carries TRBV19 and TRBJ1-5; 8 bases agree with TRBD1. The CDR3 length is 13 residues. Germline V gives CDR1 LNHDA, CDR2 SQIVND (reference sequence). V was pared by 4 bases and J by 6 bases, with 2 bases of the junction left unmatched.

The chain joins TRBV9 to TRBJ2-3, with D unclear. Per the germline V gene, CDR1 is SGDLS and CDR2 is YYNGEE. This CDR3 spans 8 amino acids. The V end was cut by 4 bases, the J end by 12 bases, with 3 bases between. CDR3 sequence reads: CASSPQYF. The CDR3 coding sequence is TGTGCCAGCAGCCCCCAGTATTTT.

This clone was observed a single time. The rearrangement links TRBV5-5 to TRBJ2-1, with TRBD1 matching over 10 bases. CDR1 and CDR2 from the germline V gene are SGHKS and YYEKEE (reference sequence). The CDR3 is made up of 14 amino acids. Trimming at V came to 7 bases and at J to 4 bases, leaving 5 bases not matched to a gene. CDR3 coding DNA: TGTGCCAGCCGAGCGGGACAGGGGTACAATGAGCAGTTCTTC. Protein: CASRAGQGYNEQFF. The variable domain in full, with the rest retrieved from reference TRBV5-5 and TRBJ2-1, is DAGVTQSPTHLIKTRGQQVTLRCSPISGHKSVSWYQQVLGQGPQFIFQYYEKEERGRGNFPDRFSARQFPNYSSELNVNALLLGDSALYLCASRAGQGYNEQFFGPGTRLTVL.

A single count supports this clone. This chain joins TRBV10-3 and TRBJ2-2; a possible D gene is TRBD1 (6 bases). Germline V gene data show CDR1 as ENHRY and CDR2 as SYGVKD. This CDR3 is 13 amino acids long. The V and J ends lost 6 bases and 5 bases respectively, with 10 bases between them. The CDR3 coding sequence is TGTGCCATCAGACCCCAGGGGACCGGGGAGCTGTTTTTT. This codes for CAIRPQGTGELFF.

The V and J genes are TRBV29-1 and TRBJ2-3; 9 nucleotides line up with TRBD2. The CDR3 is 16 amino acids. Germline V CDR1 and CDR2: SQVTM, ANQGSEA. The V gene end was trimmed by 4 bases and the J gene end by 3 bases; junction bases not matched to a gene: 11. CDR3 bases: TGCAGCGTTGGTGGTTTAGCGGGAGAGGGGACAGATACGCAGTATTTT. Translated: CSVGGLAGEGTDTQYF.

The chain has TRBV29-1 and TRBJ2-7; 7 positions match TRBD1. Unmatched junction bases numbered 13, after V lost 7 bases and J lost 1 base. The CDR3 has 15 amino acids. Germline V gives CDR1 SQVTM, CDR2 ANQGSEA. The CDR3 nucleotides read TGCAGCGCTTCCAAGGGGGCGATGGGGTCCTACGAGCAGTACTTC. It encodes CSASKGAMGSYEQYF.

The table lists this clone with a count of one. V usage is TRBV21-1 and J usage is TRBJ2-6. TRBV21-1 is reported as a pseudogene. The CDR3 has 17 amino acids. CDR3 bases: TGTGCCAGCAGCAAAGGGGGACCAGGGTATGGGGCCAACGTCCTGACTTTC. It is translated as CASSKGGPGYGANVLTF.

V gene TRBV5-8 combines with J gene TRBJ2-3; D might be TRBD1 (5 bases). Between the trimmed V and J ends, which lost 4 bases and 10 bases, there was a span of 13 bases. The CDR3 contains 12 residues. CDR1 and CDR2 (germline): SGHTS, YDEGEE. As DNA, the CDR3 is TGTGCCAGCAGCCACGACCAAGGGGCGCAGTATTTT. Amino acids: CASSHDQGAQYF.

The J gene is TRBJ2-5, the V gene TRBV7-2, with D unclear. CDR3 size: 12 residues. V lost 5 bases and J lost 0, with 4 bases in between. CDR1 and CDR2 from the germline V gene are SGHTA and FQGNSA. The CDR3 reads CASSRHQETQYF. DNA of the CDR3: TGTGCCAGCAGCCGACACCAAGAGACCCAGTACTTC.

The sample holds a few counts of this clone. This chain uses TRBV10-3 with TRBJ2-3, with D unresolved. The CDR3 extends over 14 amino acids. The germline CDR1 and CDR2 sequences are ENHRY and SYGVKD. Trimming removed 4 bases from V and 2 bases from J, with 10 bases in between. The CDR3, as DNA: TGTGCCATCAGTGTGAGTGAGGTCACAGATACGCAGTATTTT. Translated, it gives CAISVSEVTDTQYF.

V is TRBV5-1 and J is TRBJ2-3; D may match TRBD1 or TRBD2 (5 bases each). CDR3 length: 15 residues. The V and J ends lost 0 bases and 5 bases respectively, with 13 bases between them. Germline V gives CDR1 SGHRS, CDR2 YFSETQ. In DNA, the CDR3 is TGCGCCAGCAGCTTGGATGGGCAGGGAGAAGATACGCAGTATTTT. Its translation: CASSLDGQGEDTQYF.